One and the same sample provided the 25 T cell receptor beta chains below, sequenced in a study of cytomegalovirus exposure and HLA in healthy donors (TCRdb year 2017). Library creation used the immunoSEQ multiplex PCR assay. For the multiplex PCR, a mixture combining 60 forward primers for TCR Vbeta segments and 13 reverse primers for TCR Jbeta segments was used. TCRdb provides this immuneACCESS table in a form limited to in-frame rearrangements. Some clones are lacking; in checked studies, under half of them reflect an unresolved V gene, and why the rest are absent is not known. This sample is represented by 150,000 to 200,000 clones; 65% to 80% of them were singletons. The ten largest clones capture around 2.1% of the sample. Sequences were obtained from PBMCs. The receptors originated from a female donor in good health and CMV-seronegative.

The chain joins TRBV7-2 to TRBJ2-7; 9 bases align to TRBD2. This CDR3 spans 14 amino acids. V trimming: 2 bases; J trimming: 4 bases; junction bases outside the gene matches: 3. The germline CDR1 and CDR2 sequences are SGHTA and FQGNSA. The CDR3 sequence: CASSLTSGPYEQYF. In DNA form, the CDR3 reads TGTGCCAGCAGCTTAACTAGCGGGCCTTACGAGCAGTACTTC.

The chain joins TRBV13 to TRBJ2-3, with D possibly TRBD1 on 6 matching bases. There are 14 residues in the CDR3. Trimming took 4 bases from V and 2 from J, leaving 10 bases between them. Per the germline V gene, CDR1 is PRHDT and CDR2 is FYEKMQ (reference sequence). The CDR3 reads CASSSGTFTDTQYF. The CDR3 bases are TGTGCCAGCAGCTCCGGGACATTCACAGATACGCAGTATTTT.

CDR3: CASTRGLTDTQYF. The CDR3 DNA follows: TGTGCCAGCACAAGGGGGCTAACAGATACGCAGTATTTT. The chain employs TRBV6-1 and TRBJ2-3; TRBD1 matches 7 bases. This CDR3 spans 13 amino acids. Germline V gene lookup returns CDR1 MNHNS and CDR2 SASEGT. The V gene end was trimmed by 7 bases and the J gene end by 3 bases; junction bases not matched to a gene: 4.

This chain connects TRBV5-4 to TRBJ2-2, with 7 bases aligning to TRBD2. The CDR3 is made up of 16 amino acids. J gave up 9 bases and V 4 bases, and 15 bases lay outside the gene matches. The V gene's germline CDR1 is SGHNT and CDR2 YYREEE (reference sequence). The chain's CDR3 is CASSADLLSGGRELFF. DNA for the CDR3: TGTGCCAGCAGCGCCGACCTTCTTTCGGGAGGAAGGGAGCTGTTTTTT.

The chain links TRBV11-1 to TRBJ2-7, with D possibly matching TRBD2 (5 bases). The CDR3 has 14 residues. CDR1 is SGHAT, CDR2 FQDESV, per germline (reference sequence). V was trimmed by 2 bases and J by 2 bases, leaving 10 bases between them. Here the CDR3 DNA reads TGTGCCAGCAGCTTAAGCGGCTTCCCCTACGAGCAGTACTTC. Encoded protein: CASSLSGFPYEQYF.

This chain joins TRBV27 and TRBJ2-1; TRBD2 agrees at 9 bases. This CDR3 has 16 residues. Unmatched junction bases numbered 5, after V lost 1 base and J lost 4 bases. CDR1 is MNHEY and CDR2 is SMNVEV in the germline V gene (reference sequence). CDR3: CASSLLWLAGYNEQFF. The CDR3 DNA follows: TGTGCCAGCAGTTTATTATGGCTAGCGGGATACAATGAGCAGTTCTTC.

This chain joins TRBV19 and TRBJ1-2; D remains ambiguous. This CDR3 has 15 amino acids. V lost 2 bases and J 1 base, leaving 11 bases between the germline ends. Germline lookup yields CDR1 LNHDA and CDR2 SQIVND (reference sequence). The CDR3 sequence: CASSISADVNYGYTF. CDR3 coding DNA: TGTGCCAGTAGTATATCGGCGGATGTTAACTATGGCTACACCTTC. The full variable domain, rest sourced from reference TRBV19 and TRBJ1-2, is DGGITQSPKYLFRKEGQNVTLSCEQNLNHDAMYWYRQDPGQGLRLIYYSQIVNDFQKGDIAEGYSVSREKKESFPLTVTSAQKNPTAFYLCASSISADVNYGYTFGSGTRLTVV.

This chain connects TRBV25-1 to TRBJ2-1; D is possibly TRBD2 (6 bases). Trimming pared 6 bases from V and 15 bases from J, leaving 18 bases between. Germline loops: CDR1 MGHDK, CDR2 SYGVNS. The length of the CDR3 is 12 residues. The CDR3 protein is CASRAGSNSRFF. The CDR3 coding sequence is TGTGCCAGCAGGGCGGGATCCAACAGTAGGTTCTTC.

This chain connects TRBV19 to TRBJ2-1, with a tentative D call TRBD1 (6 bases). The length of the CDR3 is 14 residues. V was clipped by 4 bases and J by 9 bases, with 16 bases between them. From germline, CDR1 is LNHDA and CDR2 SQIVND (reference sequence). Written as DNA, the CDR3 is TGTGCCAGTAGTACCTACAGGGCTTTGGGTGAGCAGTTCTTC. Protein sequence: CASSTYRALGEQFF.

This clone was counted between two and nine times. The gene calls are TRBV5-1 and TRBJ2-1; 12 positions match TRBD2. Germline CDR1 SGHRS, CDR2 YFSETQ. CDR3 size: 16 residues. The trim removed 4 bases at V and 9 bases at J, leaving 11 bases unmatched. CDR3: CASSVVTSGGRAEQFF. The CDR3 DNA reads as TGCGCCAGCAGCGTCGTGACTAGCGGGGGACGGGCTGAGCAGTTCTTC.

The V and J genes are TRBV18 and TRBJ2-5, with 10 bases aligning to TRBD1. The germline gives CDR1 KGHSH, CDR2 LQKENI. This CDR3 is built from 16 residues. V gave up 4 bases and J gave up 5 bases; unmatched junction bases: 10. The CDR3 loop reads CASSLRTGGGLETQYF. The CDR3 nucleotides read TGTGCCAGCTCACTTCGGACAGGGGGTGGCTTGGAGACCCAGTACTTC. The full variable domain, in which reference TRBV18 and TRBJ2-5 provide the parts outside the CDR3, is NAGVMQNPRHLVRRRGQEARLRCSPMKGHSHVYWYRQLPEEGLKFMVYLQKENIIDESGMPKERFSAEFPKEGPSILRIQQVVRGDSAAYFCASSLRTGGGLETQYFGPGTRLLVL.

This clone was counted only a few times. The rearrangement uses TRBV5-4 and TRBJ1-4, with 7 bases fitting TRBD1. CDR1 SGHNT and CDR2 YYREEE come from the germline V gene (reference sequence). Trimming took 0 bases from V and 10 from J; bases not matched to a gene: 0. The CDR3 extends over 12 amino acids. CDR3 coding DNA: TGTGCCAGCAGCTTGGACAGGGGAAAACTGTTTTTT. Residues: CASSLDRGKLFF.

The V and J genes are TRBV7-8 and TRBJ2-7, with 11 bases aligning to TRBD1. The CDR3 has 14 amino acids. The trim removed 4 bases at V and 6 bases at J, leaving 5 bases unmatched. Germline V gene lookup returns CDR1 SGHVS and CDR2 FQNEAQ. In DNA form, the CDR3 reads TGTGCCAGCAGCTGGAGGACAGGGGGCGCCGAGCAGTACTTC. This translates into CASSWRTGGAEQYF.

The V and J genes are TRBV30 and TRBJ1-2, with D tentatively TRBD1 (6 bases). The CDR3 is 15 amino acids. The germline V gene has CDR1 GTSNPN and CDR2 SVGIG (reference sequence). V was clipped by 5 bases and J by 3 bases, with 19 bases between them. The DNA of the CDR3 is TGTGCCTGGGGTGGCCAGGGGTCCCACTACTATGGCTACACCTTC. This codes for CAWGGQGSHYYGYTF.

The gene calls are TRBV5-1 and TRBJ2-2; 8 bases fit TRBD1. There are 17 residues in the CDR3. The germline gives CDR1 SGHRS, CDR2 YFSETQ. The ends lost 4 bases at V and 1 base at J; junction bases unmatched: 9. This CDR3 is CASSRAGGQENTGELFF. The CDR3, as DNA: TGCGCCAGCAGCCGAGCCGGGGGACAGGAGAACACCGGGGAGCTGTTTTTT. Full variable domain (remainder filled in from reference TRBV5-1 and TRBJ2-2): KAGVTQTPRYLIKTRGQQVTLSCSPISGHRSVSWYQQTPGQGLQFLFEYFSETQRNKGNFPGRFSGRQFSNSRSEMNVSTLELGDSALYLCASSRAGGQENTGELFFGEGSRLTVL.

This clone has only a few counts. The rearrangement joins TRBV5-1 to TRBJ2-1; D is ambiguous. Deletions cut 0 bases from V and 9 bases from J, with 13 bases between. CDR1 SGHRS and CDR2 YFSETQ come from the germline V gene. CDR3 length: 14 residues. The CDR3 DNA is TGCGCCAGCAGCTTGGGAACTGAGCTGTCTGAGCAGTTCTTC. This translates into CASSLGTELSEQFF.

V usage is TRBV10-3 and J usage is TRBJ1-3, with a possible D match to TRBD1 (6 bases). The CDR3 is made up of 12 amino acids. Germline lookup yields CDR1 ENHRY and CDR2 SYGVKD. V was shortened by 11 bases and J by 4 bases, with 12 bases between the two germline ends. The DNA of the CDR3 is TGTGCCGTACAGGGTTCAGGAAACACCATATATTTT. Translating gives CAVQGSGNTIYF.

The chain joins TRBV5-1 to TRBJ2-3, with 8 nucleotides matching TRBD1. The CDR3 totals 15 residues. Germline assignment: CDR1 SGHRS and CDR2 YFSETQ. Trimming removed 4 bases from V and 6 bases from J; junction bases left unmatched: 10. CDR3 in amino acids: CASSADRALADTQYF. The CDR3 DNA follows: TGCGCCAGCAGCGCGGACAGGGCGTTGGCGGATACGCAGTATTTT.

V is TRBV5-6 and J is TRBJ1-2; 8 bases are shared with TRBD1. V was pared by 0 bases and J by 4 bases, with 5 bases of the junction left unmatched. This CDR3 comprises 15 residues. Germline V lookup: CDR1 SGHDT, CDR2 YYEEEE. The CDR3 spells CASSLGQGAVYGYTF. Here the CDR3 DNA reads TGTGCCAGCAGCTTGGGTCAGGGGGCCGTCTATGGCTACACCTTC. Variable domain in full (rest from reference TRBV5-6 and TRBJ1-2): DAGVTQSPTHLIKTRGQQVTLRCSPKSGHDTVSWYQQALGQGPQFIFQYYEEEERQRGNFPDRFSGHQFPNYSSELNVNALLLGDSALYLCASSLGQGAVYGYTFGSGTRLTVV.

This clone was counted only a few times. The chain carries TRBV2 and TRBJ1-1; D gene uncertain. The CDR3 covers 14 residues. Germline-derived CDR1 and CDR2 are SNHLY and FYNNEI. V gave up 4 bases and J gave up 8 bases, with 17 bases separating them. The DNA of the CDR3 is TGTGCCAGCAGTGGAACCCTAGGCCGCCCAGAAGCTTTCTTT. Translated: CASSGTLGRPEAFF.

The V gene is TRBV10-1, the J gene TRBJ2-7; TRBD1 matches 7 bases. Germline V gene lookup returns CDR1 WNHNN and CDR2 SYGVQD (reference sequence). V shed 6 bases and J 5 bases; nucleotides not matched to a gene: 4. CDR3 length equals 12 residues. The CDR3 loop is CASSDQGDEQYF. DNA of the CDR3: TGCGCCAGCAGCGATCAGGGGGACGAGCAGTACTTC.

This chain joins TRBV6-1 and TRBJ1-1, with no clear D. CDR1 is MNHNS, CDR2 SASEGT, per germline. The germline V and J ends were trimmed by 2 bases and 4 bases, with 11 bases remaining between them. The CDR3 spans 14 residues. The CDR3 DNA sequence: TGTGCCAGCAGTGAAACGAGGGAGACCACTGAAGCTTTCTTT. As protein: CASSETRETTEAFF.

This clone showed up just once. This chain uses TRBV5-1 with TRBJ1-4; D ambiguous. The V gene's germline CDR1 is SGHRS and CDR2 YFSETQ. This CDR3 is 15 amino acids long. Trimming took 2 bases from V and 4 from J, leaving 12 bases between them. The CDR3 DNA reads TGCGCCAGCAGCTTTAGAAGTGCCCATAATGAAAAACTGTTTTTT. This encodes CASSFRSAHNEKLFF.

In DNA, the CDR3 is TGCGCCAGCACCTCCCTGGGCAGGGATGAGAGGTACACCTTC. Translating gives CASTSLGRDERYTF. The chain carries TRBV4-1 and TRBJ1-2; D possibly corresponds to TRBD1 (5 bases). CDR1 is MGHRA, CDR2 YSYEKL, per germline. The CDR3 sequence is 14 residues long. The ends were cut back, 7 bases at V and 11 bases at J, with 23 bases in the middle.

CDR3 sequence: CASSYGRGSYEQYF. CDR3 bases: TGTGCCAGCAGTTACGGCCGGGGCTCCTACGAGCAGTACTTC. The rearrangement uses TRBV6-5 and TRBJ2-7, with a possible D match to TRBD2 (5 bases). The CDR3 extends over 14 amino acids. V was clipped by 2 bases and J by 0 bases, with 8 bases between them. Germline V gene data show CDR1 as MNHEY and CDR2 as SVGAGI.